The 14 T cell receptor beta chains presented below share a single source sample, sequenced in a study of vaccination effects on CD4 cells after COVID-19. Using viral peptide pools, the ViraFEST assay grew out antigen-specific CD4+ T cells prior to sequencing. Isolating CD4+ T cells followed roughly ten days of culture. In the vaccine recipients, nucleocapsid antibodies were negative and there was no prior SARS-CoV-2 infection. No antigen has been identified for these receptors. The assay was immunoSEQ multiplex PCR, and TCRdb's table has in-frame clones only and misses some. The data show 25,000 to 30,000 clones, 70% to 80% seen once. Sequenced material: CD4+ T cells from PBMCs cultured with SARS-CoV-2 spike peptides, taken before COVID-19 vaccination. The origin of the receptors is a human donor who received a COVID-19 vaccine.

The rearrangement links TRBV23-1 to TRBJ2-7; 11 bases are a match to TRBD2. TRBV23-1 is an ORF, with its function uncertain. CDR3 size: 18 residues. Trimming at V came to 4 bases and at J to 2 bases, leaving 13 bases not matched to a gene. The DNA for the CDR3 is TGCGCCAGCAGTCTCCCCGAGCGGCTAGCGGGGGGAGCCTACGAGCAGTACTTC. It encodes CASSLPERLAGGAYEQYF.

The V gene is TRBV6-1, the J gene TRBJ2-7; D remains ambiguous. Germline V gene sequence: CDR1 MNHNS, CDR2 SASEGT. Trimming cost V 5 bases and J 0 bases, with 5 bases left between them. The CDR3 covers 12 residues. CDR3 bases: TGTGCCAGCAGTCCTAACTCCTACGAGCAGTACTTC. Encoded protein: CASSPNSYEQYF.

The V gene is TRBV5-1, the J gene TRBJ1-1, with TRBD1 as a possible D gene (5 bases). V shed 1 base and J shed 6 bases, with 10 bases lying between them. The germline V gene has CDR1 SGHRS and CDR2 YFSETQ. The CDR3 runs 13 residues. In DNA, the CDR3 is TGCGCCAGCAGCTTGTCGGAAGGGGCTGAAGCTTTCTTT. Protein product: CASSLSEGAEAFF.

The chain couples TRBV7-2 to TRBJ2-2; the D is unclear. The CDR3 length is 13 residues. The germline V gene has CDR1 SGHTA and CDR2 FQGNSA. The V end was cut by 1 base, the J end by 6 bases, with 6 bases between. For the CDR3, the DNA is TGTGCCAGCAGCTTAGAAAGGGCCGGGGAGCTGTTTTTT. It translates to CASSLERAGELFF.

This clone has just one count. The V gene is TRBV6-5, the J gene TRBJ1-1, with D possibly matching TRBD1 (5 bases). CDR1 is MNHEY and CDR2 is SVGAGI in the germline V gene. The CDR3 covers 14 residues. V was shortened by 0 bases and J by 2 bases, with 7 bases between the two germline ends. The CDR3: CASSYSTANTEAFF. The CDR3 nucleotides read TGTGCCAGCAGTTACTCGACAGCCAACACTGAAGCTTTCTTT.

This sequence joins TRBV28 and TRBJ1-2; D remains unclear. Looked up from germline, CDR1 is MDHEN and CDR2 is SYDVKM. The CDR3 consists of 12 residues. Trimming removed 5 bases at V and 8 bases at J, with 12 bases between. The CDR3 here is CASSAYSEGYTF. The CDR3 nucleotides read TGTGCCAGCAGTGCATACAGCGAAGGCTACACCTTC.

The rearrangement uses TRBV19 and TRBJ1-2; D call uncertain. Germline V CDR1 and CDR2: LNHDA, SQIVND (reference sequence). CDR3 length: 15 residues. V lost 6 bases to trimming and J lost 5 bases, with 19 bases between them. The CDR3 reads CASRDGSGGEYGYTF. CDR3 sequence (DNA): TGTGCCAGTAGGGATGGGTCTGGAGGCGAGTATGGCTACACCTTC. Using reference TRBV19 and TRBJ1-2 for the parts outside the CDR3, the full variable domain is DGGITQSPKYLFRKEGQNVTLSCEQNLNHDAMYWYRQDPGQGLRLIYYSQIVNDFQKGDIAEGYSVSREKKESFPLTVTSAQKNPTAFYLCASRDGSGGEYGYTFGSGTRLTVV.

V and J are TRBV28 and TRBJ2-3; TRBD1 aligns across 7 bases. V trimming: 5 bases; J trimming: 5 bases; junction bases outside the gene matches: 7. The CDR3 has 14 amino acids. The germline CDR1 and CDR2 sequences are MDHEN and SYDVKM. CDR3 coding DNA: TGTGCCAGCAGTCCCCGACAGGGTGGAGATACGCAGTATTTT. It translates to CASSPRQGGDTQYF. The complete variable domain, with remaining parts taken from reference TRBV28 and TRBJ2-3, reads DVKVTQSSRYLVKRTGEKVFLECVQDMDHENMFWYRQDPGLGLRLIYFSYDVKMKEKGDIPEGYSVSREKKERFSLILESASTNQTSMYLCASSPRQGGDTQYFGPGTRLTVL.

This clone turned up a few times. The CDR3 DNA reads TGCGCCAGCCGCCTCAGGGGGAGGATCTATGGCTACACCTTC. It specifies CASRLRGRIYGYTF. The chain recombines TRBV10-1 with TRBJ1-2; 7 bases are a match to TRBD1. Germline V gives CDR1 WNHNN, CDR2 SYGVQD (reference sequence). V trimming: 8 bases; J trimming: 4 bases; junction bases outside the gene matches: 10. The CDR3 totals 14 residues.

This chain connects TRBV5-4 to TRBJ2-7; 8 bases are a match to TRBD1. The CDR3 runs to 14 residues. Trimming at V came to 4 bases and at J to 2 bases, leaving 5 bases not matched to a gene. Germline loops: CDR1 SGHNT, CDR2 YYREEE (reference sequence). CDR3 DNA sequence: TGTGCCAGCAGCAAGGGACAGGATGCCTACGAGCAGTACTTC. Protein: CASSKGQDAYEQYF.

V usage is TRBV30 and J usage is TRBJ1-1; D is uncertain. V shed 0 bases and J shed 1 base, with 3 bases lying between them. This CDR3 has 12 residues. Germline assignment: CDR1 GTSNPN and CDR2 SVGIG (reference sequence). The CDR3 coding sequence is TGTGCCTGGAGTGTACGGAACACTGAAGCTTTCTTT. It specifies CAWSVRNTEAFF.

This chain connects TRBV4-2 to TRBJ2-7; 11 nucleotides line up with TRBD2. Germline loops: CDR1 LGHNA, CDR2 YNFKEQ. J was trimmed by 9 bases and V by 0 bases; bases with no gene match: 7. CDR3 length: 15 amino acids. CDR3 amino acids: CASSQDRNSGRGQYF. CDR3 nucleotides: TGTGCCAGCAGCCAAGATCGCAATAGCGGGAGGGGGCAGTACTTC.

This chain uses TRBV7-2 with TRBJ2-1; the D gene is possibly TRBD2 (6 bases). The CDR3 runs 14 residues. V was cut by 8 bases and J by 6 bases, with 17 bases left in between. Germline CDR1 is SGHTA and CDR2 is FQGNSA. CDR3: CASATGLPGNEQFF. CDR3 DNA sequence: TGTGCCAGCGCGACGGGACTCCCCGGCAATGAGCAGTTCTTC.

The chain couples TRBV6-5 to TRBJ2-3; D tentatively fits TRBD1 or TRBD2 (6 bases each). Trimming pared 6 bases from V and 6 bases from J, leaving 16 bases between. The CDR3 totals 14 residues. Germline V CDR1 and CDR2: MNHEY, SVGAGI. The CDR3, as DNA: TGTGCCAGCAGGGAGGCGGGGCAGGGGGATACGCAGTATTTT. It specifies CASREAGQGDTQYF.